These 25 T cell receptor beta chains were all obtained from the same sample, sequenced in a study of radiotherapy plus CTLA-4 blockade in lung cancer. The data were produced by immunoSEQ multiplex PCR, yet TCRdb's version contains in-frame clones alone and is incomplete. Among roughly 77,000 clones listed, nearly 75% were seen once. The sequencing here drew on peripheral blood, taken from a patient treated with radiotherapy plus ipilimumab. These receptors all come from a human donor with non-small cell lung cancer whose response to radiotherapy plus ipilimumab could not be evaluated.

J is TRBJ1-6 and V is TRBV6-1, with D possibly matching TRBD1 (6 bases). This CDR3 is built from 15 residues. Germline CDR1 reads MNHNS; CDR2 reads SASEGT. The germline V and J ends were trimmed by 6 bases and 5 bases, with 14 bases remaining between them. The chain's CDR3 is CASRPPGVDNSPLHF. CDR3 in DNA: TGTGCCAGCAGGCCACCAGGGGTTGATAATTCACCCCTCCACTTT.

This clone is a singleton in its sample. The genes are TRBV19 and TRBJ1-1; a weak D match, TRBD1 (6 bases). This CDR3 region has 16 residues. CDR1 is LNHDA and CDR2 is SQIVND in the germline V gene (reference sequence). Trimming shortened V by 4 bases and J by 5 bases, and 20 bases separated the two germline ends. Here the CDR3 reads CASSSPARQEETEAFF. The CDR3 bases are TGTGCCAGTAGTAGCCCAGCTAGACAGGAAGAAACTGAAGCTTTCTTT. Full variable domain (outside the CDR3, taken from reference TRBV19 and TRBJ1-1): DGGITQSPKYLFRKEGQNVTLSCEQNLNHDAMYWYRQDPGQGLRLIYYSQIVNDFQKGDIAEGYSVSREKKESFPLTVTSAQKNPTAFYLCASSSPARQEETEAFFGQGTRLTVV.

The CDR3 nucleotides read TGTGCCAGCAGCTTAGCGGGACTAGACAACAATGAGCAGTTCTTC. The encoded protein is CASSLAGLDNNEQFF. The V call is TRBV7-3, the J call TRBJ2-1; 8 bases align to TRBD2. CDR3 length: 15 residues. After removal of 2 bases from V and 5 bases from J, the junction contained 5 bases not matched to a gene. CDR1 SGHTA and CDR2 FQGTGA come from the germline V gene.

The chain carries TRBV28 and TRBJ2-4; 7 bases map to TRBD2. CDR3 length: 15 amino acids. J was trimmed by 1 base and V by 5 bases; bases with no gene match: 5. CDR1 is MDHEN, CDR2 SYDVKM, per germline. CDR3 DNA sequence: TGTGCCAGCAGTCCTGGGGGGGAGGCCAAAAACATTCAGTACTTC. Its translation is CASSPGGEAKNIQYF.

V gene TRBV5-1 combines with J gene TRBJ2-3; 8 bases match TRBD2. Germline CDR1 is SGHRS and CDR2 is YFSETQ. This CDR3 has 17 residues. V lost 4 bases, J lost 4 bases, and 14 bases stayed unmatched. DNA of the CDR3: TGCGCCAGCAGCAGGGGCGGGGGGCCCCGGCCCCCAGATACGCAGTATTTT. Its protein product is CASSRGGGPRPPDTQYF.

The chain uses TRBV28 and TRBJ1-1; 8 bases line up with TRBD1. Trimming cost V 6 bases and J 4 bases; bases outside gene matches: 7. This CDR3 region has 14 residues. The V gene's germline CDR1 is MDHEN and CDR2 SYDVKM. CDR3 coding DNA: TGTGCCAGCAGCCGACAGGGGTATCGCACTGAAGCTTTCTTT. Protein product: CASSRQGYRTEAFF.

The sample holds one count of this clone. This chain uses TRBV28 with TRBJ1-2; TRBD1 matches at 9 bases. The CDR3 is made up of 15 amino acids. V lost 6 bases to trimming and J lost 2 bases; unmatched junction nucleotides: 7. Germline V gene data show CDR1 as MDHEN and CDR2 as SYDVKM. The CDR3 coding sequence is TGTGCCAGCAGCCCATACGGGACAGGGAACTATGGCTACACCTTC. This gives the protein CASSPYGTGNYGYTF.

The J gene is TRBJ2-3, the V gene TRBV5-6; 10 bases line up with TRBD2. Germline V gene data show CDR1 as SGHDT and CDR2 as YYEEEE. The CDR3 contains 16 residues. V was pared by 4 bases and J by 2 bases, with 7 bases of the junction left unmatched. The CDR3 here is CASSPGTSDLTDTQYF. The CDR3 DNA follows: TGTGCCAGCAGCCCCGGGACTAGCGACCTCACAGATACGCAGTATTTT. Looking up the rest from reference TRBV5-6 and TRBJ2-3 gives the full variable domain: DAGVTQSPTHLIKTRGQQVTLRCSPKSGHDTVSWYQQALGQGPQFIFQYYEEEERQRGNFPDRFSGHQFPNYSSELNVNALLLGDSALYLCASSPGTSDLTDTQYFGPGTRLTVL.

This clone was picked up one time. The chain is built from TRBV30 and TRBJ2-3; 9 bases are a match to TRBD1. The CDR3 loop spans 14 amino acids. Losses at the gene ends were 4 bases for V and 0 bases for J; bases not matched to a gene: 2. CDR1 is GTSNPN, CDR2 SVGIG, per germline (reference sequence). The CDR3 spells CAWMTGGSTDTQYF. DNA for the CDR3: TGTGCCTGGATGACAGGGGGAAGCACAGATACGCAGTATTTT. Combining the CDR3 with reference TRBV30 and TRBJ2-3 gives the whole variable domain SQTIHQWPATLVQPVGSPLSLECTVEGTSNPNLYWYRQAAGRGLQLLFYSVGIGQISSEVPQNLSASRPQDRQFILSSKKLLLSDSGFYLCAWMTGGSTDTQYFGPGTRLTVL.

This clone showed up just a few times. The genes are TRBV28 and TRBJ1-5, with D hard to call. The CDR3 is made up of 14 amino acids. Trimming pared 5 bases from V and 1 base from J, leaving 9 bases between. Germline CDR1 and CDR2: MDHEN and SYDVKM. DNA for the CDR3: TGTGCCAGCAGTAAAAGAACAAGCAATCAGCCCCAGCATTTT. Amino acid sequence: CASSKRTSNQPQHF.

The chain has TRBV14 and TRBJ1-1; D gene ambiguous. From germline, CDR1 is SGHDN and CDR2 FVKESK. Trimming stripped 1 base from V and 1 base from J, with 13 bases between. The CDR3 loop spans 16 amino acids. The CDR3 sequence: CASSQVFRLGNTEAFF. The DNA for the CDR3 is TGTGCCAGCAGCCAAGTATTCAGGTTGGGGAACACTGAAGCTTTCTTT.

The chain carries TRBV5-1 and TRBJ2-1; TRBD1 aligns across 7 bases. V lost 0 bases to trimming and J lost 2 bases; unmatched junction nucleotides: 11. Germline assignment: CDR1 SGHRS and CDR2 YFSETQ. The CDR3 covers 18 residues. CDR3 loop: CASSLGVRGQRTYNEQFF. Here the CDR3 DNA reads TGCGCCAGCAGCTTGGGAGTAAGGGGACAGAGGACCTACAATGAGCAGTTCTTC.

A few counts support this clone. The chain couples TRBV5-1 to TRBJ2-5, with no clear D. V was cut by 9 bases and J by 2 bases, with 5 bases left in between. Per germline, CDR1 SGHRS and CDR2 YFSETQ. The CDR3 is made up of 10 amino acids. The CDR3 protein is CATGQETQYF. For the CDR3, the DNA is TGCGCCACCGGGCAAGAGACCCAGTACTTC.

The chain joins TRBV7-6 to TRBJ1-1; D not resolved. V lost 1 base and J lost 2, with 8 bases in between. The CDR3 runs 14 residues. Germline V gene sequence: CDR1 SGHVS, CDR2 FNYEAQ. The CDR3 DNA sequence: TGTGCCAGCAGCTTAGGTCCATCCAACACTGAAGCTTTCTTT. Translation gives CASSLGPSNTEAFF.

CDR3 nucleotide sequence: TGTGCCTGGACGGGACAGAGTTACGAGCAGTACTTC. This gives the protein CAWTGQSYEQYF. J is TRBJ2-7 and V is TRBV30; 7 bases align to TRBD1. The CDR3 is 12 residues long. Germline CDR1 GTSNPN, CDR2 SVGIG (reference sequence). V lost 4 bases, J lost 4 bases, and 4 bases stayed unmatched.

The chain couples TRBV5-6 to TRBJ1-4, with 8 bases that match TRBD1. The CDR3 has 18 amino acids. CDR1 SGHDT and CDR2 YYEEEE come from the germline V gene. With V trimmed by 6 bases and J by 3 bases, 16 bases remained unmatched. In DNA, the CDR3 is TGTGCCAGCAACCGGGCATGGACAGGGACCTCTGCTAATGAAAAACTGTTTTTT. It is translated as CASNRAWTGTSANEKLFF.

V and J are TRBV7-3 and TRBJ1-2; TRBD1 matches at 7 bases. Germline values: CDR1 SGHTA, CDR2 FQGTGA. CDR3 length equals 13 residues. The V segment lost 5 bases and the J segment 4 bases; nucleotides outside the gene matches: 4. This chain's CDR3 is CASSPQGGYGYTF. The CDR3 nucleotides read TGTGCCAGCAGCCCCCAGGGGGGCTATGGCTACACCTTC.

The genes are TRBV6-4 and TRBJ2-3; 10 positions agree with TRBD2. V gave up 7 bases and J gave up 4 bases; unmatched junction bases: 8. The CDR3 runs to 15 residues. Germline V gives CDR1 MRHNA, CDR2 SNTAGT. CDR3 loop: CASNQAGGSPDTQYF. For the CDR3, the DNA is TGTGCCAGCAATCAAGCGGGGGGGAGTCCAGATACGCAGTATTTT.

The chain carries TRBV7-3 and TRBJ2-5, with a possible D match to TRBD1 (5 bases). Germline lookup yields CDR1 SGHTA and CDR2 FQGTGA. The length of the CDR3 is 15 residues. The V gene lost 3 bases and the J gene lost 2 bases, with 13 bases spanning the gap. CDR3: CASSFMGQNQETQYF. The CDR3 region has the DNA TGTGCCAGCAGCTTTATGGGGCAGAATCAAGAGACCCAGTACTTC.

The V call is TRBV4-2, the J call TRBJ1-2; TRBD1 matches 7 bases. V shed 0 bases and J 0 bases; nucleotides not matched to a gene: 4. Germline V CDR1 and CDR2: LGHNA, YNFKEQ. CDR3 length: 16 amino acids. The CDR3 bases are TGTGCCAGCAGCCAAGACGTCCAGGGGGCTAACTATGGCTACACCTTC. It encodes CASSQDVQGANYGYTF.

This chain links TRBV4-3 with TRBJ2-7; 9 bases map to TRBD2. This CDR3 comprises 15 residues. The V gene end was trimmed by 4 bases and the J gene end by 3 bases; junction bases not matched to a gene: 7. Germline CDR1 LGHNA, CDR2 YSLEER. CDR3 sequence: CASSRLGTSSYEQYF. As DNA, the CDR3 is TGCGCCAGCAGCCGCCTCGGGACTAGCAGCTACGAGCAGTACTTC.

This chain connects TRBV2 to TRBJ2-3; TRBD2 matches 8 bases. The CDR3 extends over 15 amino acids. The V gene's germline CDR1 is SNHLY and CDR2 FYNNEI. V lost 4 bases and J lost 4; bases outside the gene matches: 7. The CDR3 here is CASSVYGGDADTQYF. The CDR3 coding sequence is TGTGCCAGCAGTGTGTACGGGGGGGATGCAGATACGCAGTATTTT.

This clone has more than one count but fewer than ten. The chain couples TRBV7-8 to TRBJ2-1, with 7 bases identical to TRBD2. V lost 5 bases and J lost 3; bases outside the gene matches: 7. The CDR3 loop spans 15 amino acids. Germline lookup yields CDR1 SGHVS and CDR2 FQNEAQ. This CDR3 reads CASSPRTRGYNEQFF. CDR3 DNA sequence: TGTGCCAGCAGCCCGAGGACTAGGGGCTACAATGAGCAGTTCTTC. The full variable domain, completed using reference TRBV7-8 and TRBJ2-1, is GAGVSQSPRYKVAKRGQDVALRCDPISGHVSLFWYQQALGQGPEFLTYFQNEAQLDKSGLPSDRFFAERPEGSVSTLKIQRTQQEDSAVYLCASSPRTRGYNEQFFGPGTRLTVL.

The gene calls are TRBV19 and TRBJ1-4; D unclear. Per germline, CDR1 LNHDA and CDR2 SQIVND (reference sequence). Trimming pared 9 bases from V and 1 base from J, leaving 9 bases between. The CDR3 is 13 residues long. CDR3 protein: CASTRQTNEKLFF. The CDR3, as DNA: TGTGCCAGCACCAGACAAACTAATGAAAAACTGTTTTTT.

The gene calls are TRBV7-2 and TRBJ2-5; 12 nucleotides agree with TRBD2. The germline gives CDR1 SGHTA, CDR2 FQGNSA. V was clipped by 1 base and J by 0 bases; unmatched bases: 6. This CDR3 comprises 18 residues. The CDR3 coding sequence is TGTGCCAGCAGCTTAGTGTCTAGCGGGGGGGCTCACCAAGAGACCCAGTACTTC. Residues: CASSLVSSGGAHQETQYF. Full variable domain (remainder filled in from reference TRBV7-2 and TRBJ2-5): GAGVSQSPSNKVTEKGKDVELRCDPISGHTALYWYRQSLGQGLEFLIYFQGNSAPDKSGLPSDRFSAERTGGSVSTLTIQRTQQEDSAVYLCASSLVSSGGAHQETQYFGPGTRLLVL.